This TCR beta chain was identified during a study of blood T cell repertoires in COVID-19. In the study overall: Donors of Cohort 3 who recovered were those that had two negative PCRs, clearance, or symptom resolution.

The method was immunoSEQ multiplex PCR; TCRdb's version includes in-frame clones alone and lacks a portion of them. The table shows 200,000 to 250,000 clones, with around 90% occurring only once. Germline V gives CDR1 SGHNT, CDR2 YENEEA. With 1 base removed from V and 3 bases from J, the gap between germline ends came to 12 bases. This CDR3 is built from 15 residues. Participant age was roughly 18 to 90 years, and participants resided in roughly 25 US areas. Cohorts were based on clinical histories the participants reported. The chain couples TRBV11-3 to TRBJ2-5; weak D call: TRBD1 (6 bases). The receptor's source is a young man in a cohort exposed to, infected with or recovered from COVID-19 (not recorded which). Source material: PBMCs or T cells enriched from blood (not recorded which). CDR3 sequence reads: CASSLGTGWEETQYF. In DNA, the CDR3 is TGTGCCAGCAGCTTAGGCACAGGGTGGGAAGAGACCCAGTACTTC. Using reference TRBV11-3 and TRBJ2-5 for the parts outside the CDR3, the full variable domain is EAGVVQSPRYKIIEKKQPVAFWCNPISGHNTLYWYLQNLGQGPELLIRYENEEAVDDSQLPKDRFSAERLKGVDSTLKIQPAELGDSAVYLCASSLGTGWEETQYFGPGTRLLVL.